Listed below are T cell receptor beta chains from one sample, sequenced in a study of response to subunit inactivated influenza vaccine. TCRdb re-derived calls from the RT-PCR reads in MiXCR, one entry per CDR3 protein. The sample holds around 750,000 distinct CDR3 sequences; 21% are singletons and the top ten take 9.5% to 13%. The starting material was PBMCs from blood, obtained 5 days after vaccination. The origin of the receptors is a man aged 45-65 years who received an inactivated influenza vaccine. The CDR3 runs from the conserved cysteine through the conserved F or W. The order of the fields is V gene, clone size, J gene, D gene, CDR3 protein, CDR3 DNA. D genes are given only for firm matches. Clone size is not always given. Where it is, it says once, few, many or a class for expanded clones.

>TRBV4-3|few|TRBJ2-7|TRBD2
CASSQDPPGTSIYEQYF
TGCGCCAGCAGCCAAGACCCCCCCGGGACTAGCATCTACGAGCAGTACTTC
>TRBV28|many|TRBJ1-1|-
CASRRRGRAEAFF
TGTGCCAGCAGACGACGGGGGCGAGCTGAAGCTTTCTTT
>TRBV24-1|-|TRBJ2-5|TRBD1
CATSDSGGLETQYF
TGTGCCACCAGTGATTCAGGGGGCTTGGAGACCCAGTACTTC
>TRBV7-9|few|TRBJ2-1|-
CASSPENEQFF
TGTGCCAGCAGCCCTGAAAATGAGCAGTTCTTC
>TRBV5-6|-|TRBJ2-2|-
CASSRPDIRGTGELFF
TGTGCCAGCAGCCGACCGGACATCCGAGGCACCGGGGAGCTGTTTTTT
>TRBV7-9|-|TRBJ1-1|-
CASSPQRTEAFF
TGTGCCAGCAGCCCCCAGAGGACTGAAGCTTTCTTT
>TRBV12-3/TRBV12-4|many|TRBJ2-7|TRBD1
CASTLGTGRSYEQYF
TGTGCCAGCACCCTAGGGACAGGAAGATCCTACGAGCAGTACTTC
>TRBV7-2|-|TRBJ2-2|TRBD1
CASSSTGVGTGELFF
TGTGCCAGCAGCTCCACAGGGGTTGGCACCGGGGAGCTGTTTTTT
>TRBV5-1|-|TRBJ1-4|TRBD1
CASSLGTGSTNEKLFF
TGCGCCAGCAGCTTAGGGACAGGGTCAACTAATGAAAAACTGTTTTTT
>TRBV29-1|-|TRBJ1-4|-
CSVARGEKLFF
TGCAGCGTGGCGAGGGGTGAAAAACTGTTTTTT
>TRBV5-1|few|TRBJ2-3|TRBD2
CASSFVAGVEDTQYF
TGCGCCAGCAGCTTCGTAGCGGGAGTTGAAGATACGCAGTATTTT
>TRBV7-9|-|TRBJ1-2|-
CASSLAVGYGYTF
TGTGCCAGCAGCTTAGCGGTTGGCTATGGCTACACCTTC
>TRBV4-3|many|TRBJ2-1|-
CASSQVNSYNEQFF
TGCGCCAGCAGCCAAGTCAACTCCTACAATGAGCAGTTCTTC
>TRBV10-3|-|TRBJ2-3|TRBD1
CAISDRADTQYF
TGTGCCATCAGCGACAGGGCAGATACGCAGTATTTT
>TRBV20-1|many|TRBJ2-1|-
CSALRDLYNEQFF
TGCAGTGCTCTAAGGGACCTCTACAATGAGCAGTTCTTC
>TRBV12-3/TRBV12-4|-|TRBJ1-2|-
CASSPQGRRVYGYTF
TGTGCCAGCAGTCCCCAGGGACGGCGGGTTTATGGCTACACCTTC
>TRBV6-5|-|TRBJ2-7|-
CATGEQYF
TGTGCCACGGGTGAGCAGTACTTC
>TRBV12-3/TRBV12-4|-|TRBJ2-1|-
CASSFGAGAAPYNEQFF
TGTGCCAGCAGTTTTGGCGCGGGGGCCGCACCGTACAATGAGCAGTTCTTC
>TRBV4-3|few|TRBJ2-7|-
CASSQESRSSYEQYF
TGCGCCAGCAGCCAAGAATCTAGAAGCTCCTACGAGCAGTACTTC
>TRBV7-8|-|TRBJ2-1|-
CASSHGGTYNEQFF
TGTGCCAGCAGCCACGGGGGAACCTACAATGAGCAGTTCTTC